This T cell receptor (beta chain) was profiled in a study of a mutant IDH1 vaccine in newly diagnosed glioma. About the study: Either 4-6 weeks after radiotherapy alone or alongside temozolomide, vaccination was begun.

Assay used: immunoSEQ multiplex PCR; TCRdb lists only in-frame clones, some missing. The sample consists of roughly 31,000 clones, about 86% of them appearing once. This clone was recorded a few times. The antigen remains undetermined. Time point here: week 47, end of study. Topical imiquimod was applied with each vaccine dose, which held 300 ug of mutant IDH1 20-mer peptide. This CDR3 has 13 amino acids. Germline loops: CDR1 MDHEN, CDR2 SYDVKM. V was clipped by 9 bases and J by 7 bases; unmatched bases: 6. This clonotype was obtained from a man under 40 with glioma. Sample: PBMCs, taken from a glioma patient whose treatment included an IDH1 peptide vaccine. The chain joins TRBV28 to TRBJ1-4; 9 nucleotides agree with TRBD1. CDR3 loop: CASYDRGFEKLFF. Here the CDR3 DNA reads TGTGCCAGTTACGACAGGGGGTTTGAAAAACTGTTTTTT. Full variable domain (rest looked up from reference TRBV28 and TRBJ1-4): DVKVTQSSRYLVKRTGEKVFLECVQDMDHENMFWYRQDPGLGLRLIYFSYDVKMKEKGDIPEGYSVSREKKERFSLILESASTNQTSMYLCASYDRGFEKLFFGSGTQLSVL.